These 15 T cell receptor beta chains were all obtained from the same sample, sequenced in a study of technical replicates of blood from several donors. Measured with immunoSEQ multiplex PCR; TCRdb has only the in-frame clones, and not every one. The sample records 65,000 to 85,000 clones, 95% to 98% being singletons. Source material: T cells isolated from PBMCs. The source is a human donor in good health.

The rearrangement uses TRBV4-1 and TRBJ1-4; D is perhaps TRBD1 (5 bases). Germline CDR1 and CDR2: MGHRA and YSYEKL. CDR3 length: 16 amino acids. Trimming removed 1 base from V and 7 bases from J, with 16 bases in between. CDR3 in amino acids: CASSQAGGLMSEKLFF. CDR3 DNA: TGCGCCAGCAGCCAAGCGGGGGGACTGATGAGTGAAAAACTGTTTTTT.

V and J are TRBV7-2 and TRBJ2-1; 7 nucleotides agree with TRBD1. Germline-derived CDR1 and CDR2 are SGHTA and FQGNSA. The ends lost 5 bases at V and 11 bases at J; junction bases unmatched: 12. The CDR3 sequence is 14 residues long. CDR3 bases: TGTGCCAGCAGCCAAGACAGGGCGGCCCCCAAGCAGTTCTTC. Translation: CASSQDRAAPKQFF. Using reference TRBV7-2 and TRBJ2-1 for the parts outside the CDR3, the full variable domain is GAGVSQSPSNKVTEKGKDVELRCDPISGHTALYWYRQSLGQGLEFLIYFQGNSAPDKSGLPSDRFSAERTGGSVSTLTIQRTQQEDSAVYLCASSQDRAAPKQFFGPGTRLTVL.

This clone was recorded only once. This sequence joins TRBV11-3 and TRBJ1-2; possible D gene TRBD1, 6 bases. The CDR3 runs 13 residues. V was clipped by 8 bases and J by 7 bases, with 17 bases between them. Germline loops: CDR1 SGHNT, CDR2 YENEEA. CDR3: CASVYRDGGGYTF. CDR3 DNA: TGTGCCAGCGTTTACAGGGATGGGGGTGGCTACACCTTC.

The CDR3 sequence: CASSDYRRSNQPQHF. The CDR3 DNA follows: TGTGCCAGCAGTGATTACAGGCGCAGCAATCAGCCCCAGCATTTT. The chain is built from TRBV2 and TRBJ1-5, with D perhaps TRBD1 (5 bases). This CDR3 has 15 residues. Deletions cut 3 bases from V and 1 base from J, with 10 bases between. The germline V gene encodes CDR1 SNHLY and CDR2 FYNNEI.

The V call is TRBV4-2, the J call TRBJ2-1; a possible D gene is TRBD2 (5 bases). The CDR3 totals 15 residues. Trimming removed 0 bases from V and 6 bases from J, with 12 bases in between. Germline V lookup: CDR1 LGHNA, CDR2 YNFKEQ. In nucleotides, the CDR3 is TGTGCCAGCAGCCAAGATTTCGCGGGCGGCAATGAGCAGTTCTTC. This codes for CASSQDFAGGNEQFF.

The V and J genes are TRBV25-1 and TRBJ1-1, with D unresolved. Germline V gene sequence: CDR1 MGHDK, CDR2 SYGVNS. V was shortened by 4 bases and J by 0 bases, with 6 bases between the two germline ends. CDR3 length equals 13 residues. The CDR3 loop is CASSAGVNTEAFF. The DNA for the CDR3 is TGTGCCAGCAGTGCGGGTGTGAACACTGAAGCTTTCTTT. Using reference TRBV25-1 and TRBJ1-1 for the parts outside the CDR3, the full variable domain is EADIYQTPRYLVIGTGKKITLECSQTMGHDKMYWYQQDPGMELHLIHYSYGVNSTEKGDLSSESTVSRIRTEHFPLTLESARPSHTSQYLCASSAGVNTEAFFGQGTRLTVV.

The chain combines TRBV2 with TRBJ2-3, with D maybe TRBD1 (5 bases). V shed 6 bases and J shed 4 bases, with 5 bases lying between them. This CDR3 spans 11 amino acids. Germline CDR1 is SNHLY and CDR2 is FYNNEI. CDR3 coding DNA: TGTGCCAGCAGACAGGCAGATACGCAGTATTTT. Protein product: CASRQADTQYF. The full variable domain, with the rest looked up from reference TRBV2 and TRBJ2-3, is EPEVTQTPSHQVTQMGQEVILRCVPISNHLYFYWYRQILGQKVEFLVSFYNNEISEKSEIFDDQFSVERPDGSNFTLKIRSTKLEDSAMYFCASRQADTQYFGPGTRLTVL.

V usage is TRBV5-4 and J usage is TRBJ2-1, with a possible D match to TRBD2 (6 bases). The germline CDR1 and CDR2 sequences are SGHNT and YYREEE (reference sequence). CDR3 length: 16 residues. V gave up 4 bases and J gave up 6 bases, with 20 bases separating them. CDR3 residues: CASSIQPGLSANEQFF. The CDR3 DNA sequence: TGTGCCAGCAGCATCCAACCGGGACTGTCTGCCAATGAGCAGTTCTTC.

The gene calls are TRBV9 and TRBJ1-6; perhaps TRBD1 as D (5 bases). The V gene's germline CDR1 is SGDLS and CDR2 YYNGEE. V shed 4 bases and J shed 8 bases, with 16 bases lying between them. CDR3 length equals 15 residues. This chain's CDR3 is CASSTRSGGDSPLHF. CDR3 bases: TGTGCCAGCAGCACACGGAGCGGGGGGGATTCACCCCTCCACTTT.

The rearrangement uses TRBV9 and TRBJ1-2; D might be TRBD1 (5 bases). Trimming shortened V by 0 bases and J by 8 bases, and 17 bases separated the two germline ends. Germline V gives CDR1 SGDLS, CDR2 YYNGEE. The CDR3 spans 15 residues. CDR3 region: CASSVAHPSRGGYTF. The CDR3 DNA reads TGTGCCAGCAGCGTAGCCCACCCGAGTAGGGGCGGCTACACCTTC.

The chain joins TRBV10-2 to TRBJ2-3, with 14 bases identical to TRBD2. CDR1 is WSHSY and CDR2 is SAAADI in the germline V gene. The CDR3 runs 16 residues. The V segment lost 5 bases and the J segment 3 bases; nucleotides outside the gene matches: 4. DNA of the CDR3: TGCGCCAGCAGTCAGACTAGCGGGGGGGCGACAGATACGCAGTATTTT. Protein sequence: CASSQTSGGATDTQYF.

This chain joins TRBV6-5 and TRBJ1-3; 7 bases are shared with TRBD1. CDR3 length: 16 residues. From germline, CDR1 is MNHEY and CDR2 SVGAGI. The V and J ends lost 2 bases and 0 bases, in that order; junction bases with no gene match: 4. The CDR3 loop reads CASSYLGTVSGNTIYF. CDR3 coding DNA: TGTGCCAGCAGTTACCTCGGGACAGTCTCTGGAAACACCATATATTTT.

This clone was detected once. The V and J genes are TRBV9 and TRBJ2-1; TRBD1 matches 11 bases. The germline V gene has CDR1 SGDLS and CDR2 YYNGEE. The V and J ends lost 0 bases and 8 bases, in that order; junction bases with no gene match: 7. The CDR3 is 16 amino acids. The CDR3 DNA reads TGTGCCAGCAGCGTAGCATTCCGGACAGGGGGCGATGAGCAGTTCTTC. Protein product: CASSVAFRTGGDEQFF.

J is TRBJ1-1 and V is TRBV30; weak D call: TRBD1 (6 bases). The V and J ends lost 6 bases and 0 bases respectively, with 8 bases between them. Germline V gives CDR1 GTSNPN, CDR2 SVGIG (reference sequence). This CDR3 comprises 12 residues. The CDR3 DNA reads TGTGCCTGCCGGGACATGAACACTGAAGCTTTCTTT. It translates to CACRDMNTEAFF. The full variable domain, its missing parts supplied by reference TRBV30 and TRBJ1-1, is SQTIHQWPATLVQPVGSPLSLECTVEGTSNPNLYWYRQAAGRGLQLLFYSVGIGQISSEVPQNLSASRPQDRQFILSSKKLLLSDSGFYLCACRDMNTEAFFGQGTRLTVV.

The V gene is TRBV27, the J gene TRBJ1-1; tentatively, D is TRBD1 (5 bases). Trimming took off 8 bases at V and 12 bases at J, with 22 bases between the two ends. Germline V gene data show CDR1 as MNHEY and CDR2 as SMNVEV (reference sequence). The CDR3 is 13 residues long. The CDR3, as DNA: TGTGCCAGCGCCCCTTGGGGGGGGTCGGGAACTTTCTTT. It codes for CASAPWGGSGTFF.